Listed below are T cell receptor beta chains from one sample, sequenced in a study of OX40 agonist ivuxolimab in advanced cancers. Sequenced by immunoSEQ multiplex PCR; TCRdb stores in-frame clones only, minus some. The profile shows approximately 58,000 clones, roughly 85% of them singletons. Sample: CD4+ or CD8+ T cells sorted from blood, taken in a trial of the OX40 agonist ivuxolimab. Source of these receptors: an adult with an advanced solid tumor such as melanoma, head and neck, liver or kidney cancer. Both conserved end residues are part of each CDR3. D genes are given only for firm matches. Some rows mark clone size as missing; the rest say once, few, many or name a class of expanded clone.

TRBJ2-1 TRBV5-8 . . TGTGCCAGCAGCTTCGGGCGGAGCCTCTACAATGAGCAGTTCTTC CASSFGRSLYNEQFF
TRBJ2-1 TRBV5-1 TRBD2 once TGCGCCAGCAGCCCGACTAGCGGGAGCTACAATGAGCAGTTCTTC CASSPTSGSYNEQFF
TRBJ1-2 TRBV18 TRBD1 . TGTGCCAGCCGGGGGACAGGAACCTTTAACTTCTATGGCTACACCTTC CASRGTGTFNFYGYTF
TRBJ1-2 TRBV7-8 . . TGTGCCAGCAGCTCGCAATCAGGGAAGTATGGCTACACCTTC CASSSQSGKYGYTF
TRBJ2-6 TRBV5-1 . . TGCGCCAGCAGCCCCGACTCTTCAGGGGCCAACGTCCTGACTTTC CASSPDSSGANVLTF
TRBJ2-1 TRBV5-1 TRBD2 . TGCGCCAGCAGCTTGGAACCGGGAGGGCAGTTCTTC CASSLEPGGQFF
TRBJ2-2 TRBV7-2 . . TGTGCCAGCAGCGTTAGCAGGAACACCGGGGAGCTGTTTTTT CASSVSRNTGELFF
TRBJ2-1 TRBV19 TRBD2 . TGTGCCAGTAGTACGACCGGGACTAGCTATGAGCAGTTCTTC CASSTTGTSYEQFF
TRBJ1-2 TRBV15 TRBD1 . TGTGCCACCAGCAGACGGTTGACAGGGGAGTATGGCTACACCTTC CATSRRLTGEYGYTF
TRBJ2-5 TRBV5-1 TRBD2 . TGCGCCAGCAGCTCGACTAGCGGGACGCGAGCGCAGTACTTC CASSSTSGTRAQYF
TRBJ2-3 TRBV9 . once TGTGCCAGCAGCGTAGAGGCAGGGCGTTCGGATACGCAGTATTTT CASSVEAGRSDTQYF
TRBJ1-5 TRBV30 . . TGTGCCTGGACGTCCCCTGGGCAGCCCCAGCATTTT CAWTSPGQPQHF
TRBJ1-2 TRBV29-1 . . TGCAGCGAAGGGGACGGCTACACCTTC CSEGDGYTF
TRBJ1-4 TRBV14 . . TGTGCCAGCAGCCCCTTGACAGGAACTAATGAAAAACTGTTTTTT CASSPLTGTNEKLFF
TRBJ2-1 TRBV5-1 TRBD2 . TGCGCCAGCAGCGGCGCGACTAGCGGATTCAATGAGCAGTTCTTC CASSGATSGFNEQFF
TRBJ2-3 TRBV6-1 . . TGTGCCAGCAGTGAAGAAGCTTCTAGCACAGATACGCAGTATTTT CASSEEASSTDTQYF
TRBJ2-7 TRBV25-1 TRBD2 . TGTGCCAGCAGCGTAATTGCGGCTAGCGGGCTCTACGAGCAGTACTTC CASSVIAASGLYEQYF
TRBJ2-1 TRBV7-8 . . TGTGCCAGCAGCTTAGTCCGGGAGCGGGCACACAATGAGCAGTTCTTC CASSLVRERAHNEQFF
TRBJ2-1 TRBV18 . . TGTGCCAGCTCACCACTTCCGGGCTACAATGAGCAGTTCTTC CASSPLPGYNEQFF
TRBJ1-2 TRBV28 . few TGTGCCAGCAGTTTAAGCGGGAACTATGGCTACACCTTC CASSLSGNYGYTF
TRBJ2-2 TRBV2 . . TGTGCCAGCAGTGAAGACGGGATTAACACCGGGGAGCTGTTTTTT CASSEDGINTGELFF
TRBJ1-5 TRBV5-5 . . TGTGCCAGCAGCCGTGGGGTGGGGGAAGGGCAGCCCCAGCATTTT CASSRGVGEGQPQHF
TRBJ1-3 TRBV5-4 . . TGTGCCAGCAGCTTGGATCCCCGCAGCTCTGGAAACACCATATATTTT CASSLDPRSSGNTIYF
TRBJ1-5 TRBV15 . . TGTGCCACCAGCAGAGCCTCACAGCCCCAGCATTTT CATSRASQPQHF
TRBJ2-1 TRBV4-2 TRBD2 . TGTGCCAGCAGCCAAGCCGGTCCGAGCGGGACCCGAGGGGAGCAGTTCTTC CASSQAGPSGTRGEQFF
TRBJ2-1 TRBV5-1 TRBD2 . TGCGCCAGCAGCTTAGGAGCGGGAGGGAGCTCCTACAATGAGCAGTTCTTC CASSLGAGGSSYNEQFF
TRBJ2-1 TRBV18 TRBD2 . TGTGCCAGCTCACCCAGCGGGATTAACTACAATGAGCAGTTCTTC CASSPSGINYNEQFF
TRBJ2-7 TRBV28 . . TGTGCCAGCACTTCTCCCCGGACGAACTACGAGCAGTACTTC CASTSPRTNYEQYF
TRBJ2-1 TRBV10-1 . . TGCGCCAGCAGTGACCCGAGCTCCTACAATGAGCAGTTCTTC CASSDPSSYNEQFF
TRBJ1-5 TRBV7-9 . . TGTGCCAGCAGCTTAGGGGGGGGCAGGGCTCAGCCCCAGCATTTT CASSLGGGRAQPQHF
TRBJ2-3 TRBV5-1 . . TGCGCCAGCAGCCTCCCCAAGGGAAGCACAGATACGCAGTATTTT CASSLPKGSTDTQYF
TRBJ2-7 TRBV6-1 TRBD1 . TGTGCCAGCAGTGAAAGGTTGGGACAGGGACTCCCCTACGAGCAGTACTTC CASSERLGQGLPYEQYF
TRBJ2-7 TRBV2 TRBD1 . TGTGCCAGCAGTGAGGACCAGGGGGCGGCCTACGAGCAGTACTTC CASSEDQGAAYEQYF
TRBJ1-4 TRBV6-5 . . TGTGCCAGCAGTTACTCAAATGAAAAACTGTTTTTT CASSYSNEKLFF
TRBJ2-2 TRBV11-2 TRBD1 . TGTGCCAGCAGCTCGGACAGGGGGGGCACCGGGGAGCTGTTTTTT CASSSDRGGTGELFF
TRBJ2-7 TRBV5-4 . . TGTGCCAGCAGCGCAAGAGTAGGGAGGAACGAGCAGTACTTC CASSARVGRNEQYF
TRBJ2-5 TRBV2 TRBD1 . TGTGCCAGCAGCCAGGGACAGGGAGAGACCCAGTACTTC CASSQGQGETQYF